These T cell receptor beta chains were read from a single sample in a study of regulatory T cells in long-lasting Graves disease. TCRdb re-derived calls from the multiplex PCR reads in MiXCR, one entry per CDR3 protein. The repertoire includes approximately 440,000 distinct CDR3 sequences, around 20% of them detected once, and approximately 26% sits in the top ten. This specimen consisted of peripheral blood mononuclear cells (PBMCs), obtained when the disease was refractory, from a patient treated with antithyroid drugs. The receptors shown here come from a female donor with Graves disease. The CDR3 runs from the conserved cysteine through the conserved F or W. The D gene is left open where the match is weak. Expanded clones get a size class; other rows say once, few or many, or leave the size out.

>.|.|TRBJ2-5|TRBV19
TGTGCCAGTAGTATCGGCCCGGCCCAAGAGACCCAGTACTTC
CASSIGPAQETQYF
>.|.|TRBJ2-5|TRBV20-1
TGCAGTGCTAGGTCGGGGGAAGTCCAAGAGACCCAGTACTTC
CSARSGEVQETQYF
>many|.|TRBJ1-4|TRBV6-5
TGTGCCAGCAGTTATACAAAGACTAATGAAAAACTGTTTTTT
CASSYTKTNEKLFF
>.|TRBD2|TRBJ2-2|TRBV5-1
TGCGCCAGCGGACTAGCGGGAATGAACACCGGGGAGCTGTTTTTT
CASGLAGMNTGELFF
>.|TRBD1|TRBJ2-7|TRBV20-1
TGCAGTGCGGAAGACAGGGCCTCCTCCTACGAGCAGTACTTC
CSAEDRASSYEQYF
>few|TRBD1|TRBJ2-2|TRBV19
TGTGCCAGTAGTGTAGACAGGGAAAACGGGGAGCTGTTTTTT
CASSVDRENGELFF
>.|.|TRBJ1-1|TRBV5-6
TGTGCCAGCAGCTCCGGGGGCCTCACTGAAGCTTTCTTT
CASSSGGLTEAFF
>.|TRBD1|TRBJ2-7|TRBV9
TGTGCCAGCAGCGTAGACGCTCTGGGGCCTTGGAAAGCGTTCCGGGACAGGTCGTACGAGCAGTACTTC
CASSVDALGPWKAFRDRSYEQYF
>.|TRBD2|TRBJ2-1|TRBV27
TGTGCCAGCAGTCTTAGCGGGCATGAGCAGTTCTTC
CASSLSGHEQFF
>.|.|TRBJ2-1|TRBV29-1
TGCAGCGTTGTTCAGCGGCTATCCTACAATGAGCAGTTCTTC
CSVVQRLSYNEQFF
>.|.|TRBJ1-6|TRBV19
TGTGCCAGTAGTTCGCGGGAGTCACGCACCCTCCACTTT
CASSSRESRTLHF
>few|TRBD1|TRBJ1-3|TRBV6-1
TGTGCCAGCAGGACAACAGGGGAGGCTGGAAACACCATATATTTT
CASRTTGEAGNTIYF
>many|TRBD1|TRBJ2-2|TRBV2
TGTGCCAGCAGTCCGGGACAGGGGGCACCAGGGGAGCTGTTTTTT
CASSPGQGAPGELFF
>many|.|TRBJ1-4|TRBV6-1
TGTGCCAGCAGTACCTGGGGTGGAACTAATGAAAAACTGTTTTTT
CASSTWGGTNEKLFF
>few|.|TRBJ1-4|TRBV7-2
TGTGCCAGCAGCTTAGCTTTCGTAGAGACAGACGTTGAAAAACTGTTTTTT
CASSLAFVETDVEKLFF
>.|.|TRBJ1-2|TRBV7-2
TGTGCCAGCAGCTCCCCCCTGGGGGGTATCGCCCGCTCTGCTGATGGCTACACCTTC
CASSSPLGGIARSADGYTF
>many|.|TRBJ2-7|TRBV28
TGTGCCAGCAGTTTAGCCCCAGGATGGGGATTATACGAGCAGTACTTC
CASSLAPGWGLYEQYF
>.|.|TRBJ2-2|TRBV20-1
TGCAGTGCGAGAAAGGGAGTCACAAACACCGGGGAGCTGTTTTTT
CSARKGVTNTGELFF
>many|.|TRBJ1-1|TRBV27
TGTGCCAGCAGAGAACAGGCGCGGAACACTGAAGCTTTCTTT
CASREQARNTEAFF
>many|.|TRBJ1-2|TRBV7-2
TGTGCCAGCAGCTTAGTTGGAGAAATCAACTATGGCTACACCTTC
CASSLVGEINYGYTF
>many|.|TRBJ1-4|TRBV3-1
TGTGCCAGCAGCCACCGACAAGCTAATGAAAAACTGTTTTTT
CASSHRQANEKLFF
>once|.|TRBJ2-1|TRBV7-3
TGTGCCAGCAGCCCAGGGCCGGCTGAGCAGTTCTTC
CASSPGPAEQFF
>few|.|TRBJ2-7|TRBV6-1
TGTGCCAGCACCCGACCGGGACTTAAAGATCCCTTCGCGCAGTACTTC
CASTRPGLKDPFAQYF
>many|.|TRBJ2-5|TRBV2
TGTGCCAGCAGTGAGGAGGGACAGTACGGAGAGACCCAGTACTTC
CASSEEGQYGETQYF
>.|.|TRBJ1-3|TRBV12-3/TRBV12-4
TGTGCCAGCAACACTATTGGAAACACCATATATTTT
CASNTIGNTIYF
>few|TRBD1|TRBJ2-5|TRBV29-1
TGCAGCGTTGCCCAGGGGGCTGAGACCCAGTACTTC
CSVAQGAETQYF
>many|.|TRBJ1-1|TRBV2
TGTGCCAGCAGTGCGGACGGAATGAACACTGAAGCTTTCTTT
CASSADGMNTEAFF
>.|.|TRBJ2-7|TRBV15
TGTGCCACCAGCTACCAGGGCGGCGGCGAGCAGTACTTC
CATSYQGGGEQYF
>.|.|TRBJ2-1|TRBV15
TGTGCCACCAGCAGAGGGAAGGCTCTTAACTACGAGCAGTTCTTC
CATSRGKALNYEQFF
>few|.|TRBJ1-4|TRBV7-9
TGTGCCAGCAGCCGCGGACTCGACGAGGGGGAAAAACTGTTTTTT
CASSRGLDEGEKLFF
>many|TRBD2|TRBJ2-7|TRBV12-3/TRBV12-4
TGTGCCAGCAGTTCACGGACTAGCGGGAGGGCACAGTACTTC
CASSSRTSGRAQYF
>.|TRBD2|TRBJ2-2|TRBV7-7
TGTGCCAGCAGTCCTTGGCTAGCGGACAACACCGGGGAGCTGTTTTTT
CASSPWLADNTGELFF
>.|TRBD2|TRBJ2-2|TRBV6-5
TGTGCCAGCAGTTACCGGGTTCGTAGCGGGAGGGCTGCCGGGGAGCTGTTTTTT
CASSYRVRSGRAAGELFF
>.|TRBD1|TRBJ2-7|TRBV10-2
TGCGCCACCGTTGAGACAGGGGGGGCCTACGAGCAGTACTTC
CATVETGGAYEQYF
>few|.|TRBJ2-1|TRBV20-1
TGCAGTGCTAGAGAGGGCGGATATTACAATGAGCAGTTCTTC
CSAREGGYYNEQFF
>many|TRBD1|TRBJ1-5|TRBV28
TGTGCCAGCAGTTCCCTTGACAGGGCTGGGCAGCCCCAGCATTTT
CASSSLDRAGQPQHF
>few|.|TRBJ1-2|TRBV19
TGTGCCAGTAGTATCGGGACGGCTATAATGTATGGCTACACCTTC
CASSIGTAIMYGYTF
>few|.|TRBJ2-2|TRBV11-3
TGTGCCAGCAGCTTCGGGGTCGGGGAGCTGTTTTTT
CASSFGVGELFF
>.|TRBD1|TRBJ1-1|TRBV12-3/TRBV12-4
TGTGCCAGCAGTAGCGACAGGGCGCCCTTGGGCACTGAAGCTTTCTTT
CASSSDRAPLGTEAFF
>.|.|TRBJ2-2|TRBV19
TGTGCCAGTAGAAATACAGGGACCGGGGAGCTGTTTTTT
CASRNTGTGELFF
>many|.|TRBJ2-7|TRBV12-3/TRBV12-4
TGTGCCAGCAGTCCCCACAAAGCTCCCCACGAGCAGTACTTC
CASSPHKAPHEQYF
>many|.|TRBJ1-2|TRBV2
TGTGCCAGCAGTCAAAAGGGGAACTATGGCTACACCTTC
CASSQKGNYGYTF
>.|.|TRBJ1-2|TRBV29-1
TGCAGCGTTGAAAACAGGATCTATGGCTACACCTTC
CSVENRIYGYTF
>many|.|TRBJ2-7|TRBV28
TGTGCCAGCAGTTTACGGGGGCGGGACTACTACGAGCAGTACTTC
CASSLRGRDYYEQYF
>.|.|TRBJ1-5|TRBV9
TGTGCCAGCAGCGAACAACCGGGGCTAAGTCAGCCCCAGCATTTT
CASSEQPGLSQPQHF
>many|.|TRBJ1-5|TRBV2
TGTGCCAGCAGCGTGGGGAGGAGCAATCAGCCCCAGCATTTT
CASSVGRSNQPQHF
>few|.|TRBJ2-5|TRBV6-1
TGTGCCAGCAGTGCAGGGTATCCCCGGGAGGAGACCCAGTACTTC
CASSAGYPREETQYF
>few|TRBD2|TRBJ2-3|TRBV6-2/TRBV6-3
TGTGCCAGCAGTTACTCCGGACTAGCGGGGGGAGGCACAGATACGCAGTATTTT
CASSYSGLAGGGTDTQYF
>many|.|TRBJ1-1|TRBV5-1
TGCGCCAGCAGCCCTTCCGGGTCTATGAACACTGAAGCTTTCTTT
CASSPSGSMNTEAFF
>.|TRBD2|TRBJ2-1|TRBV11-1
TGTGCCAGCAGCTTTTTTTACCGGGAGGGGGACAATGAGCAGTTCTTC
CASSFFYREGDNEQFF